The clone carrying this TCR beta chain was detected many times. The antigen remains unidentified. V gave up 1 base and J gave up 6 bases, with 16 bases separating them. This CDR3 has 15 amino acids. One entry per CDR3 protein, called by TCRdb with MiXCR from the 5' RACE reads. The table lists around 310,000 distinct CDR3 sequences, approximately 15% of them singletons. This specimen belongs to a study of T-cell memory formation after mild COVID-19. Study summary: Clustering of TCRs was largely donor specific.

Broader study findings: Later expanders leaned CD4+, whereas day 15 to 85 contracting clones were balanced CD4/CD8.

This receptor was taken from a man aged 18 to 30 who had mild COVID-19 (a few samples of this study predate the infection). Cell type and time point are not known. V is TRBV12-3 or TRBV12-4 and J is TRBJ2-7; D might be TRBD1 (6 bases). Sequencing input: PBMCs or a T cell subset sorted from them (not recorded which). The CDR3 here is CASSLGSQGYSEQYF. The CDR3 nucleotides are TGTGCCAGCAGTTTAGGGTCTCAGGGGTATTCCGAGCAGTACTTC.